The T cell receptor (beta chain) under discussion was sequenced for a study of cytomegalovirus exposure and HLA in healthy donors. Study observations and caveats: Earlier analysis looked at TCR beta V segments, and most were productive about 90% or about 30% of the time. Reports showed the classifier diagnosing cytomegalovirus status with high specificity and sensitivity.

Both 60 Vbeta primers and 13 Jbeta primers went into the PCR. In the source study's methods: An analysis that came later counted tens of millions of unique TCR beta chains, approximately 12 million shared. Method: immunoSEQ multiplex PCR; TCRdb's copy keeps in-frame clones and lacks some. V, J and clone size are taken as reported in that table, and D and trimming were inferred from the DNA itself. Of around 100,000 clones listed, around 74% were seen once; the top ten hold 12% to 15%. Comment on this clone: The antigen is not known.

Trimming cost V 6 bases and J 1 base, with 12 bases left between them. The CDR3 length is 14 residues. The V gene's germline CDR1 is LNHDA and CDR2 SQIVND (reference sequence). Specimen: PBMCs. The V and J genes are TRBV19 and TRBJ1-1; D is possibly TRBD1 (5 bases). The clonotype comes from a male donor in good health and CMV-seropositive. The CDR3 is CASRWGGGNTEAFF. For the CDR3, the DNA is TGTGCCAGTAGATGGGGGGGAGGGAACACTGAAGCTTTCTTT.